A selection of T cell receptor beta chains follows, all from one sample in a study of T-cell reconstitution after alpha-beta-depleted transplantation in children. TCRdb re-called the PCR reads with MiXCR, one entry per CDR3 protein. The sample lists 200,000 or so distinct CDR3 sequences, 6.3% seen once, with about 5% in the top ten. Sequences were derived from PBMCs, sampled before TCRalphabeta/CD19-depleted stem cell transplant. All receptors derive from a girl under three years old with combined immunodeficiency, due to receive a stem cell transplant. Each CDR3 is given with its conserved first and last residue. Fields, in order: V gene, J gene, D gene, clone size, CDR3 DNA, CDR3 protein. D genes are given only for firm matches. Only some rows state a clone size, as once, few, many or a class for expanded clones.

>TRBV6-2/TRBV6-3|TRBJ1-1|-|many
TGTGCCAGCAGTTACTCCGACCCCGGGACGGTTAACACTGAAGCTTTCTTT
CASSYSDPGTVNTEAFF
>TRBV20-1|TRBJ2-3|-|few
TGCAGTGCTAGAGATTCGAGACTAGTACAGGCAGATACGCAGTATTTT
CSARDSRLVQADTQYF
>TRBV4-3|TRBJ2-3|-|many
TGCGCCAGCAGCCAAGATAGTAGGAGCACAGATACGCAGTATTTT
CASSQDSRSTDTQYF
>TRBV28|TRBJ2-4|-|many
TGTGCCAGCCATTGGATGAGAGGGGCCAAAAACATTCAGTACTTC
CASHWMRGAKNIQYF
>TRBV28|TRBJ2-1|-|many
TGTGCCAGCAGTTTGTGGGGCCGCCCCTACAATGAGCAGTTCTTC
CASSLWGRPYNEQFF
>TRBV11-2|TRBJ2-3|TRBD2|many
TGTGCCAGCAGCTACCGGGGACTAGCGGGGGGGAGGGGCACAGATACGCAGTATTTT
CASSYRGLAGGRGTDTQYF
>TRBV12-3/TRBV12-4|TRBJ2-1|-|many
TGTGCCAGCAGCCCCCCGGGATGGAGCTCCTACAATGAGCAGTTCTTC
CASSPPGWSSYNEQFF
>TRBV29-1|TRBJ2-5|-|many
TGCAGCGTTGAGCTGGGCAGGGGGGGGACCCAGTACTTC
CSVELGRGGTQYF
>TRBV12-3/TRBV12-4|TRBJ2-3|TRBD2|few
TGTGCCAGCGATACTAGCGGGGGTGCTAGCACAGATACGCAGTATTTT
CASDTSGGASTDTQYF
>TRBV29-1|TRBJ2-7|TRBD2|many
TGCAGCGTCAGGACTAGCGGGGGGTACGAGCAGTACTTC
CSVRTSGGYEQYF
>TRBV29-1|TRBJ2-1|-|-
TGCAGCGCCCTTTGGGCGGATAAACCTCCCGATGAGCAGTTCTTC
CSALWADKPPDEQFF
>TRBV15|TRBJ1-5|-|-
TGTGCCACCAGCAGGGACGGTTTGGAGCCCCAGCATTTT
CATSRDGLEPQHF
>TRBV9|TRBJ2-3|-|many
TGTGCCAGCAGCGATTGGGGGAGCACAGATACGCAGTATTTT
CASSDWGSTDTQYF
>TRBV7-9|TRBJ2-1|-|many
TGTGCCAGCAGCCCCGGGGGCCCAGGGAGTTTCTACAATGAGCAGTTCTTC
CASSPGGPGSFYNEQFF
>TRBV29-1|TRBJ2-7|-|many
TGCAGCGTTGAAGTTCCGCAGGGCTCCTACGAGCAGTACTTC
CSVEVPQGSYEQYF
>TRBV4-2|TRBJ2-5|TRBD2|few
TGTGCCAGCAGCCAAGGTCGTCGCGGGGGGGCCGGGGAGACCCAGTACTTC
CASSQGRRGGAGETQYF
>TRBV12-3/TRBV12-4|TRBJ2-5|-|many
TGTGCCAGCAGTTTGAGGGCAGTAGAGACCCAGTACTTC
CASSLRAVETQYF
>TRBV7-3|TRBJ2-4|-|many
TGTGCCAGCAGCTTCACAGGGAGAAACATTCAGTACTTC
CASSFTGRNIQYF
>TRBV28|TRBJ2-5|TRBD1|-
TGTGCCAGTGTCAGGGGGGAGACCCAGTACTTC
CASVRGETQYF
>TRBV9|TRBJ2-1|TRBD1|many
TGTGCCAGCAGCCCACCCGACAGGGGTTCCTACAATGAGCAGTTCTTC
CASSPPDRGSYNEQFF
>TRBV6-2/TRBV6-3|TRBJ2-7|TRBD1|many
TGTGCCAGCAGTTTGAGGACAGGGGGGTACTACGAGCAGTACTTC
CASSLRTGGYYEQYF
>TRBV27|TRBJ2-7|-|many
TGTGCCAGCAGTCTCGACATGGGATGGAACGAGCAGTACTTC
CASSLDMGWNEQYF
>TRBV20-1|TRBJ1-1|-|-
TGCAGTGCTAGCCGAGGGACGGTGAACACTGAAGCTTTCTTT
CSASRGTVNTEAFF
>TRBV2|TRBJ2-2|TRBD2|many
TGTGCCAGCAAAAGGACTAGCCCGGCCGGGGAGCTGTTTTTT
CASKRTSPAGELFF
>TRBV6-1|TRBJ2-5|TRBD2|-
TGTGCCAGCAGCCACGGCGGGGGGGCCGGAGAGACCCAGTACTTC
CASSHGGGAGETQYF
>TRBV20-1|TRBJ2-6|-|many
TGCAGTGCTCCCACTTGGGGGGGCGCTGGGGCCAACGTCCTGACTTTC
CSAPTWGGAGANVLTF
>TRBV4-1|TRBJ2-6|-|-
TGCGCCAGCAGCCCAGGGGGGGGAAACACTGTCTCTGGGGCCAACGTCCTGACTTTC
CASSPGGGNTVSGANVLTF
>TRBV6-1|TRBJ2-1|-|many
TGTGCCAGCAGAAAAACAGGGAATCTAGCCCCACTCTTC
CASRKTGNLAPLF
>TRBV29-1|TRBJ2-1|-|many
TGCAGCGGTTCAACAGGGATATTGCCCTTGGATGAGCAGTTCTTC
CSGSTGILPLDEQFF
>TRBV28|TRBJ2-5|-|many
TGTGCCAGCAGTTTTCGTGTTAGCTGGGAGACCCAGTACTTC
CASSFRVSWETQYF
>TRBV12-3/TRBV12-4|TRBJ1-2|TRBD1|many
TGTGCCAGCCAGGGGGTGGACTATGGCTACACCTTC
CASQGVDYGYTF
>TRBV9|TRBJ2-2|TRBD2|many
TGTGCCAGCAGCGCGGGAGGAGAGCTGTTTTTT
CASSAGGELFF
>TRBV28|TRBJ1-1|-|-
TGTGCCAGGGGCCCCGGCGGGATCTGCTGTCGTCTTTTAAGGAACACTGAAGCTTTCTTT
CARGPGGICCRLLRNTEAFF
>TRBV7-6|TRBJ2-7|-|many
TGTGCCAGCAGCTTCAGGGACGGCTACGAGCAGTACTTC
CASSFRDGYEQYF
>TRBV12-3/TRBV12-4|TRBJ2-7|-|many
TGTGCCAGCACCCCCTCCAGGAGCTTCTCCTACGAGCAGTACTTC
CASTPSRSFSYEQYF
>TRBV27|TRBJ2-7|-|many
TGTGCCAGCAGTTTAATCCCAGGGCGCTACGAGCAGTACTTC
CASSLIPGRYEQYF
>TRBV12-3/TRBV12-4|TRBJ2-1|TRBD2|many
TGTGCCAGCAGGTCTAGCGGGGGGGCCTTCTCCTACAATGAGCAGTTCTTC
CASRSSGGAFSYNEQFF
>TRBV20-1|TRBJ2-2|-|many
TGCAGTGTTCTAGGGGTGAGGAACACCGGGGAGCTGTTTTTT
CSVLGVRNTGELFF
>TRBV4-2|TRBJ1-5|-|few
TGTGCCAGCAGCCAAGAACAGGGACGCAATCAGCCCCAGCATTTT
CASSQEQGRNQPQHF
>TRBV28|TRBJ2-3|-|many
TGTGCCAGCAGTTTAGTTTTGAGGGTGGATACGCAGTATTTT
CASSLVLRVDTQYF
>TRBV12-3/TRBV12-4|TRBJ2-7|TRBD1|many
TGTGCCAGCAGTTCGACAGGGATCGAGCAGTACTTC
CASSSTGIEQYF
>TRBV29-1|TRBJ1-2|-|many
TGCAGCGTTGTGCCGGTGGGCAGGGGCTATGGCTACACCTTC
CSVVPVGRGYGYTF
>TRBV4-3|TRBJ2-1|-|many
TGCGCCAGCAGCGGCAGGTTGATTTCGTGGATGCATGAGCAGTTCTTC
CASSGRLISWMHEQFF
>TRBV7-9|TRBJ2-1|-|many
TGTGCCAGCAGCTTATCCACTTTTAACAATGAGCAGTTCTTC
CASSLSTFNNEQFF
>TRBV12-3/TRBV12-4|TRBJ1-1|TRBD1|many
TGTGCCAGCAGTCCGCGACAGGGGCACACTGAAGCTTTCTTT
CASSPRQGHTEAFF
>TRBV14|TRBJ1-6|-|-
TGTGCCAGCAGTGGGGATGGTGATTCACCCCTCCACTTT
CASSGDGDSPLHF
>TRBV11-1|TRBJ2-1|TRBD2|many
TGTGCCAGCAGCTTACTAGCGGGTCACAATGAGCAGTTCTTC
CASSLLAGHNEQFF
>TRBV18|TRBJ2-3|TRBD2|many
TGTGCCAGCTCACCTCCAACTAGCGAACGGGACACAGATACGCAGTATTTT
CASSPPTSERDTDTQYF
>TRBV20-1|TRBJ2-1|-|many
TGCAGTGCTAGAACAGGTATCAGCGAGAGCTCCTACAATGAGCAGTTCTTC
CSARTGISESSYNEQFF
>TRBV4-1|TRBJ1-6|-|many
TGCGCCAGCAGCCAAACACAGGTGGCGGATTCACCCCTCCACTTT
CASSQTQVADSPLHF
>TRBV5-8|TRBJ1-5|TRBD1|many
TGTGCCAGCAGCTTGGGGGACAGTCCTAGCAATCAGCCCCAGCATTTT
CASSLGDSPSNQPQHF
>TRBV14|TRBJ1-1|-|many
TGTGCCAGCAGCCAAGTGGGGCGGACCGAAGCTTTCTTT
CASSQVGRTEAFF
>TRBV28|TRBJ1-3|-|many
TGTGCCAGCAGTTTTCTGGGAGTACGCCGTAACACCATATATTTT
CASSFLGVRRNTIYF
>TRBV15|TRBJ1-2|-|many
TGTGCCACCAGCAGAGATTCCTCGGGGCTGGTCTATGGCTACACCTTC
CATSRDSSGLVYGYTF
>TRBV6-5|TRBJ2-1|-|many
TGTGCCAGCAGTTACTCTTCGGCCGGAGGCAGGGAGCAGTTCTTC
CASSYSSAGGREQFF
>TRBV29-1|TRBJ2-3|TRBD2|-
TGCAGCGTGGGACTAGATCTAACTCTCACAGATACGCAGTATTTT
CSVGLDLTLTDTQYF
>TRBV14|TRBJ1-3|TRBD1|many
TGTGCCAGCAGCCCACGACAGGGCTCTGGAAACACCATATATTTT
CASSPRQGSGNTIYF
>TRBV12-3/TRBV12-4|TRBJ2-1|-|many
TGTGCCAGCAGGCTCCCCTCGAGGTGGAATGAGCAGTTCTTC
CASRLPSRWNEQFF
>TRBV4-3|TRBJ2-1|TRBD2|-
TGCGCCAGCAGCCAAGTTCTGCTAGCGGGAGGCGATGAGCAGTTCTTC
CASSQVLLAGGDEQFF